These 3 T cell receptor beta chains were all obtained from the same sample, sequenced in a study of neurological immune-mediated disorders. TCRdb re-called the 5' RACE reads through MiXCR, storing one row per CDR3 protein. Of roughly 50,000 distinct CDR3 sequences listed, roughly 13% were seen once; the top ten hold 9%. Indicated time point: longitudinal time-point 3. The sample consisted of PBMCs. These receptors were taken from a male donor with HTLV-1-associated myelopathy (HAM/TSP).

This clonotype appeared many times. The rearrangement uses TRBV7-2 and TRBJ1-6, with D tentatively TRBD1 (5 bases). Trimming took off 5 bases at V and 14 bases at J, with 16 bases between the two ends. This CDR3 contains 13 residues. Germline values: CDR1 SGHTA, CDR2 FQGNSA. The DNA for the CDR3 is TGTGCCAGCAGCAGACGCGGGGCCGGGGCCCTCCACTTT. Amino acid sequence: CASSRRGAGALHF.

This chain's CDR3 is CASSYFSAFYNEQFF. CDR3 DNA: TGTGCCAGCAGTTACTTTAGCGCGTTCTACAATGAGCAGTTCTTC. V usage is TRBV6-5 and J usage is TRBJ2-1; D is possibly TRBD2 (5 bases). Germline CDR1 is MNHEY and CDR2 is SVGAGI. This CDR3 contains 15 residues. The V end was cut by 1 base, the J end by 3 bases, with 10 bases between.

Comment on this clonotype: One junction end disagrees with the germline gene, perhaps due to a read error. The chain links TRBV5-1 to TRBJ2-5; 9 positions match TRBD1. Per germline, CDR1 SGHRS and CDR2 YFSETQ. This CDR3 comprises 15 residues. The CDR3 coding sequence is TGCGCGAGCAACCTTCCGGGACAGGGTGACGAGACCCAGTACTTC. Its translation is CASNLPGQGDETQYF.